One sample yielded the 30 T cell receptor beta chains listed below, sequenced in a study of blood T cell repertoires in COVID-19. Clones were read by immunoSEQ multiplex PCR, and TCRdb kept only the in-frame ones, dropping some. This sample has hundreds of thousands of clones, with roughly 90% found just once. Sequenced input: peripheral blood. These receptors were taken from a woman in her 70s with COVID-19, enrolled during active disease.

The chain has TRBV5-1 and TRBJ2-3; D is unclear. Between the trimmed V and J ends, which lost 4 bases and 3 bases, there was a span of 12 bases. This CDR3 has 14 residues. Germline V gene lookup returns CDR1 SGHRS and CDR2 YFSETQ. CDR3 loop: CASSLGTLTDTQYF. The DNA of the CDR3 is TGCGCCAGCAGCCTGGGCACTTTAACAGATACGCAGTATTTT.

CDR3 in amino acids: CASSFRGFNEKLFF. The CDR3 DNA reads TGTGCCAGCAGCTTCAGGGGGTTTAATGAAAAACTGTTTTTT. This chain uses TRBV7-2 with TRBJ1-4, with TRBD1 matching over 7 bases. The CDR3 covers 14 residues. Germline V gives CDR1 SGHTA, CDR2 FQGNSA. The V segment lost 3 bases and the J segment 4 bases; nucleotides outside the gene matches: 2. Variable domain in full (rest from reference TRBV7-2 and TRBJ1-4): GAGVSQSPSNKVTEKGKDVELRCDPISGHTALYWYRQSLGQGLEFLIYFQGNSAPDKSGLPSDRFSAERTGGSVSTLTIQRTQQEDSAVYLCASSFRGFNEKLFFGSGTQLSVL.

V gene TRBV24-1 combines with J gene TRBJ1-2; D possibly corresponds to TRBD1 (5 bases). This CDR3 comprises 13 residues. The germline V and J ends were trimmed by 5 bases and 5 bases, with 11 bases remaining between them. Germline V gene lookup returns CDR1 KGHDR and CDR2 SFDVKD. CDR3 sequence (DNA): TGTGCCACCAGTGGGTCAGGGCTATATGGCTACACCTTC. Translation: CATSGSGLYGYTF.

The V and J genes are TRBV7-9 and TRBJ2-7; TRBD1 matches at 8 bases. The V gene's germline CDR1 is SEHNR and CDR2 FQNEAQ (reference sequence). The V and J ends lost 6 bases and 6 bases, in that order; junction bases with no gene match: 10. The CDR3 loop spans 14 amino acids. CDR3 amino acids: CASRTGTGTREQYF. CDR3 in DNA: TGTGCCAGCAGGACCGGGACAGGTACTCGCGAGCAGTACTTC.

The chain uses TRBV7-9 and TRBJ1-6, with TRBD1 matching over 10 bases. Germline V lookup: CDR1 SEHNR, CDR2 FQNEAQ (reference sequence). The CDR3 totals 15 residues. J gave up 6 bases and V 6 bases, and 5 bases lay outside the gene matches. In DNA, the CDR3 is TGTGCCAGCAGGCCCGGGACAGGGGCTAATTCACCCCTCCACTTT. Translated: CASRPGTGANSPLHF.

This rearrangement joins TRBV5-6 to TRBJ2-1; 9 bases are a match to TRBD1. J gave up 5 bases and V 4 bases, and 7 bases lay outside the gene matches. Germline CDR1 reads SGHDT; CDR2 reads YYEEEE. This CDR3 is built from 15 residues. In DNA form, the CDR3 reads TGTGCCAGCAGCGAACCGGGACAGGGACACAATGAGCAGTTCTTC. The encoded protein is CASSEPGQGHNEQFF.

The chain carries TRBV7-9 and TRBJ2-7, with TRBD2 matching over 9 bases. The CDR3 is 13 amino acids. The ends lost 3 bases at V and 5 bases at J; junction bases unmatched: 2. Germline-derived CDR1 and CDR2 are SEHNR and FQNEAQ (reference sequence). Here the CDR3 DNA reads TGTGCCAGCAGCTTCGGCGGGGGGGACGAGCAGTACTTC. Its translation is CASSFGGGDEQYF.

The chain links TRBV5-1 to TRBJ2-5, with 7 bases fitting TRBD1. Per germline, CDR1 SGHRS and CDR2 YFSETQ. CDR3 size: 14 residues. J was trimmed by 1 base and V by 4 bases; bases with no gene match: 4. DNA for the CDR3: TGCGCCAGCAGCACCCGGGACAGCCAAGAGACCCAGTACTTC. Its translation: CASSTRDSQETQYF.

The V and J genes are TRBV30 and TRBJ1-6; 8 nucleotides line up with TRBD1. V shed 2 bases, J shed 7 bases, and the junction held 7 bases outside the gene matches. Germline loops: CDR1 GTSNPN, CDR2 SVGIG (reference sequence). This CDR3 has 15 amino acids. DNA for the CDR3: TGTGCCTGGAGTTCAATGGACAGGGCAAATTCACCCCTCCACTTT. It codes for CAWSSMDRANSPLHF.

The rearrangement links TRBV27 to TRBJ1-2; maybe TRBD1 (5 bases). V lost 3 bases to trimming and J lost 4 bases, with 15 bases between them. Germline-derived CDR1 and CDR2 are MNHEY and SMNVEV (reference sequence). The CDR3 runs 15 residues. The CDR3 region has the DNA TGTGCCAGCAGTTTCCGTCGGGGGGAGGGCTATGGCTACACCTTC. Encoded protein: CASSFRRGEGYGYTF.

The sample holds one count of this clone. The rearrangement joins TRBV5-1 to TRBJ1-1; D gene unclear. Deletions cut 5 bases from V and 5 bases from J, with 16 bases between. The CDR3 is made up of 14 amino acids. Germline V CDR1 and CDR2: SGHRS, YFSETQ. The CDR3 DNA sequence: TGCGCCAGCAGACAGAATCGGGGTGAAACTGAAGCTTTCTTT. It codes for CASRQNRGETEAFF.

The chain recombines TRBV19 with TRBJ1-4, with D tentatively TRBD1 (5 bases). Deletions cut 9 bases from V and 1 base from J, with 9 bases between. Germline V gene sequence: CDR1 LNHDA, CDR2 SQIVND (reference sequence). CDR3 length: 13 amino acids. The CDR3 DNA is TGTGCCAGCCGCAGGGAAACTAATGAAAAACTGTTTTTT. It codes for CASRRETNEKLFF.

This chain joins TRBV5-1 and TRBJ2-5; a possible D gene is TRBD1 (6 bases). The V end was cut by 4 bases, the J end by 5 bases, with 18 bases between. The CDR3 runs 15 residues. Germline-derived CDR1 and CDR2 are SGHRS and YFSETQ. The DNA of the CDR3 is TGCGCCAGCAGCGAACAGGGTATTTCCCGGGAGACCCAGTACTTC. Translation gives CASSEQGISRETQYF.

This rearrangement joins TRBV29-1 to TRBJ1-2; no firm D call. Germline loops: CDR1 SQVTM, CDR2 ANQGSEA. V was pared by 4 bases and J by 4 bases, with 19 bases between. CDR3 length equals 15 residues. CDR3 region: CSVVFGTKDCYGYTF. The CDR3 coding sequence is TGCAGCGTTGTGTTTGGCACTAAGGACTGCTATGGCTACACCTTC.

This chain links TRBV5-6 with TRBJ2-1; TRBD2 aligns across 10 bases. The germline CDR1 and CDR2 sequences are SGHDT and YYEEEE. The V segment lost 2 bases and the J segment 0 bases; nucleotides outside the gene matches: 11. The CDR3 runs 19 residues. CDR3 amino acids: CASSFVSSGGPSSYNEQFF. In DNA form, the CDR3 reads TGTGCCAGCAGCTTTGTAAGTAGCGGGGGGCCTAGCTCCTACAATGAGCAGTTCTTC.

This chain links TRBV19 with TRBJ2-7; D is possibly TRBD2 (5 bases). V dropped 11 bases and J dropped 9 bases, with 17 bases sitting between them. This CDR3 is built from 11 residues. Germline CDR1 LNHDA, CDR2 SQIVND (reference sequence). CDR3 sequence: CAVGEQTGQYF. CDR3 in DNA: TGTGCCGTCGGGGAACAGACCGGGCAGTACTTC.

The chain has TRBV24-1 and TRBJ1-2; 7 bases are a match to TRBD1. CDR1 is KGHDR, CDR2 SFDVKD, per germline. The CDR3 spans 13 residues. V trimming: 12 bases; J trimming: 1 base; junction bases outside the gene matches: 7. CDR3 sequence reads: CAASRGVNYGYTF. CDR3 nucleotide sequence: TGTGCCGCCTCCAGGGGGGTTAACTATGGCTACACCTTC.

In its sample, this clone was seen once. This chain joins TRBV23-1 and TRBJ1-5; possible D gene TRBD1, 5 bases. TRBV23-1 is treated as an ORF (open reading frame) with a function not yet certain. The CDR3 covers 16 residues. The V end was cut by 3 bases, the J end by 2 bases, with 14 bases between. CDR3 in DNA: TGCGCCAGCAGTCAGACGGGAGGGACGCGCAATCAGCCCCAGCATTTT. Translation: CASSQTGGTRNQPQHF.

The chain joins TRBV3-1 (or the pseudogene TRBV3-2) to TRBJ1-1; tentative D call: TRBD1 (6 bases). Trimming pared 0 bases from V and 10 bases from J, leaving 18 bases between. The CDR3 extends over 15 amino acids. Germline CDR1 and CDR2: LGHDT and YNNKEL (reference sequence). CDR3: CASSQDQQGRGGAFF. The CDR3 bases are TGTGCCAGCAGCCAAGATCAACAGGGAAGAGGTGGAGCTTTCTTT.

The V call is TRBV25-1, the J call TRBJ1-1, with 7 positions matching TRBD1. Germline V gene data show CDR1 as MGHDK and CDR2 as SYGVNS. The CDR3 is made up of 13 amino acids. Germline trimming cut 10 bases from V and 2 bases from J; bases unmatched to any gene: 7. In nucleotides, the CDR3 is TGTGCCACCCTAGGACAGGTTAACACTGAAGCTTTCTTT. It translates to CATLGQVNTEAFF.

The V call is TRBV7-2, the J call TRBJ2-7; D not resolved. Trimming cost V 5 bases and J 7 bases, with 9 bases left between them. Germline loops: CDR1 SGHTA, CDR2 FQGNSA. CDR3 length equals 11 residues. The CDR3 region has the DNA TGTGCCAGCAGCCTGGCGCGGGAGCAGTACTTC. It yields the protein CASSLAREQYF.

The chain has TRBV2 and TRBJ2-5; no clear D. The ends were cut back, 4 bases at V and 5 bases at J, with 11 bases in the middle. Germline-derived CDR1 and CDR2 are SNHLY and FYNNEI. CDR3 length equals 13 residues. CDR3 amino acids: CASSGAVRETQYF. The CDR3 nucleotides are TGTGCCAGCAGTGGGGCAGTCAGGGAGACCCAGTACTTC. Using reference TRBV2 and TRBJ2-5 for the parts outside the CDR3, the full variable domain is EPEVTQTPSHQVTQMGQEVILRCVPISNHLYFYWYRQILGQKVEFLVSFYNNEISEKSEIFDDQFSVERPDGSNFTLKIRSTKLEDSAMYFCASSGAVRETQYFGPGTRLLVL.

The chain recombines TRBV20-1 with TRBJ1-2; perhaps TRBD1 as D (5 bases). The V end lost 3 bases, the J end lost 6 bases, and 11 bases lay between the germline ends. Germline V gene sequence: CDR1 DFQATT, CDR2 SNEGSKA (reference sequence). This CDR3 has 12 residues. The CDR3 region has the DNA TGCAGTGCTAGTGCCAGGGTACATGGCTACACCTTC. This codes for CSASARVHGYTF.

J is TRBJ1-2 and V is TRBV12-3 or TRBV12-4; TRBD1 matches at 9 bases. The CDR3 spans 13 residues. Trimming removed 6 bases from V and 8 bases from J; junction bases left unmatched: 7. The DNA for the CDR3 is TGTGCCAGCAGCCTGACAGGGGGAACGGGCTACACCTTC. As protein: CASSLTGGTGYTF.

The chain combines TRBV3-1 (or the pseudogene TRBV3-2) with TRBJ1-6; D is ambiguous. Germline V lookup: CDR1 LGHDT, CDR2 YNNKEL (reference sequence). The CDR3 sequence is 15 residues long. The germline V and J ends were trimmed by 3 bases and 2 bases, with 8 bases remaining between them. The CDR3 loop is CASSQGGTYNSPLHF. The DNA of the CDR3 is TGTGCCAGCAGCCAGGGAGGGACCTATAATTCACCCCTCCACTTT.

The chain carries TRBV6-5 and TRBJ2-7, with 8 bases that match TRBD1. The CDR3 loop spans 14 amino acids. The J segment lost 5 bases and the V segment lost 4 bases, leaving 7 bases of the junction unmatched. Germline V lookup: CDR1 MNHEY, CDR2 SVGAGI. The DNA for the CDR3 is TGTGCCAGCAGTTCCCGGGACAGGTTCGACGAGCAGTACTTC. This sequence encodes CASSSRDRFDEQYF.

J is TRBJ2-3 and V is TRBV11-2; 16 bases fit TRBD2. V was pared by 4 bases and J by 4 bases, with 8 bases of the junction left unmatched. The CDR3 runs to 18 residues. Per germline, CDR1 SGHAT and CDR2 FQNNGV. CDR3 sequence reads: CASSSILGLAGGPDTQYF. In DNA, the CDR3 is TGTGCCAGCAGCTCGATCTTGGGACTAGCGGGGGGGCCAGATACGCAGTATTTT.

The chain carries TRBV5-1 and TRBJ1-1, with TRBD1 matching over 8 bases. This CDR3 region has 16 residues. Per the germline V gene, CDR1 is SGHRS and CDR2 is YFSETQ. The trim removed 0 bases at V and 5 bases at J, leaving 9 bases unmatched. The CDR3 here is CASSLVAGGEGTEAFF. The CDR3 nucleotides are TGCGCCAGCAGCTTGGTGGCAGGGGGCGAGGGTACTGAAGCTTTCTTT.

CDR3 nucleotides: TGTGCCAGCAGCTCTGGACAGGGCGCGAACACCGGGGAGCTGTTTTTT. This gives the protein CASSSGQGANTGELFF. The rearrangement uses TRBV5-4 and TRBJ2-2; 8 positions match TRBD1. The V segment lost 3 bases and the J segment 0 bases; nucleotides outside the gene matches: 4. Germline lookup yields CDR1 SGHNT and CDR2 YYREEE (reference sequence). There are 16 residues in the CDR3.

The chain carries TRBV7-2 and TRBJ1-2; 9 bases match TRBD1. This CDR3 spans 16 amino acids. The germline CDR1 and CDR2 sequences are SGHTA and FQGNSA. V dropped 1 base and J dropped 7; count of bases not matched to a gene: 10. The CDR3: CASSLVVGQGKSGYTF. The CDR3 nucleotides read TGTGCCAGCAGCTTAGTTGTGGGACAGGGAAAGTCTGGCTACACCTTC.